These 24 T cell receptor beta chains originate from one sample sequenced in a study of blood T cell repertoires in COVID-19. Libraries were prepared by immunoSEQ multiplex PCR; TCRdb keeps only in-frame clonotypes and omits some of them. The sample records approximately 240,000 clones, 70% to 90% being singletons. Sequenced sample: peripheral blood. The receptors were gathered from a man in his forties or fifties who had recovered from COVID-19.

The chain combines TRBV18 with TRBJ1-5; tentative D call: TRBD1 (5 bases). This CDR3 has 15 amino acids. Germline CDR1 is KGHSH and CDR2 is LQKENI. The germline V and J ends were trimmed by 2 bases and 3 bases, with 11 bases remaining between them. Here the CDR3 DNA reads TGTGCCAGCTCACCAGCACAGGTTGACAATCAGCCCCAGCATTTT. It translates to CASSPAQVDNQPQHF.

V and J are TRBV19 and TRBJ2-7; TRBD1 matches at 9 bases. The junction had 6 bases not matched to a gene; V was cut back by 5 bases and J by 4 bases. The CDR3 extends over 14 amino acids. Per germline, CDR1 LNHDA and CDR2 SQIVND (reference sequence). The DNA of the CDR3 is TGTGCCAGTAGTGCGACAGGGGGTCTTTACGAGCAGTACTTC. Translation gives CASSATGGLYEQYF.

This chain links TRBV30 with TRBJ2-1; 7 bases agree with TRBD2. This CDR3 region has 12 residues. The germline V gene has CDR1 GTSNPN and CDR2 SVGIG (reference sequence). Trimming at V came to 3 bases and at J to 4 bases, leaving 0 bases not matched to a gene. The CDR3 sequence is CAWRGGYNEQFF. The CDR3 DNA follows: TGTGCCTGGAGGGGGGGGTACAATGAGCAGTTCTTC.

The rearrangement links TRBV19 to TRBJ2-7; 8 positions agree with TRBD2. Germline CDR1 and CDR2: LNHDA and SQIVND (reference sequence). The CDR3 is 14 residues long. V lost 3 bases to trimming and J lost 3 bases; unmatched junction nucleotides: 4. The CDR3 here is CASSMSGSNYEQYF. The DNA for the CDR3 is TGTGCCAGTAGTATGAGCGGGAGCAACTACGAGCAGTACTTC.

The chain recombines TRBV29-1 with TRBJ2-7; 10 nucleotides line up with TRBD1. The CDR3 is made up of 12 amino acids. CDR1 SQVTM and CDR2 ANQGSEA come from the germline V gene. The trim removed 6 bases at V and 6 bases at J, leaving 5 bases unmatched. The CDR3 DNA sequence: TGCAGCGTCCTGACAGGGGGCGCCGAGCAGTACTTC. Amino acids: CSVLTGGAEQYF.

The V gene is TRBV19, the J gene TRBJ2-4, with a weak D call TRBD2 (6 bases). This CDR3 is 14 amino acids long. V was cut by 3 bases and J by 8 bases, with 14 bases left in between. Germline lookup yields CDR1 LNHDA and CDR2 SQIVND (reference sequence). The CDR3 here is CASSIPGREDIQYF. CDR3 nucleotide sequence: TGTGCCAGTAGTATTCCCGGCAGGGAGGACATTCAGTACTTC.

This clone is a singleton in its sample. This sample also contains other DNA sequences that code for the same CDR3. The rearrangement joins TRBV7-2 to TRBJ1-5; 7 nucleotides align to TRBD1. V gave up 2 bases and J gave up 1 base; unmatched junction bases: 2. Per germline, CDR1 SGHTA and CDR2 FQGNSA. CDR3 length equals 15 residues. CDR3 bases: TGTGCCAGCAGCTTACAACAGGGGAGCAATCAGCCCCAGCATTTT. This codes for CASSLQQGSNQPQHF.

The chain links TRBV30 to TRBJ1-6; possible D gene TRBD1, 5 bases. Germline values: CDR1 GTSNPN, CDR2 SVGIG (reference sequence). The V end lost 0 bases, the J end lost 0 bases, and 12 bases lay between the germline ends. CDR3 length: 17 amino acids. In DNA, the CDR3 is TGTGCCTGGAGTGTACGTGGGGGGAGCTCCTATAATTCACCCCTCCACTTT. It yields the protein CAWSVRGGSSYNSPLHF.

The CDR3 sequence: CATGQGRDTGELFF. The CDR3 region has the DNA TGTGCCACCGGACAGGGTCGGGACACCGGGGAGCTGTTTTTT. This rearrangement joins TRBV15 to TRBJ2-2, with 8 positions matching TRBD1. V was clipped by 8 bases and J by 3 bases; unmatched bases: 5. The CDR3 has 14 residues. Germline CDR1 is LNHNV and CDR2 is YYDKDF (reference sequence).

The rearrangement links TRBV2 to TRBJ2-1; 11 bases fit TRBD2. Germline loops: CDR1 SNHLY, CDR2 FYNNEI. V lost 6 bases to trimming and J lost 4 bases; unmatched junction nucleotides: 5. The CDR3 spans 15 residues. This CDR3 reads CASRTRLAGYNEQFF. The CDR3 DNA is TGTGCCAGCAGGACACGACTAGCGGGGTACAATGAGCAGTTCTTC.

The chain couples TRBV30 to TRBJ2-2, with a tentative D call TRBD1 (5 bases). V dropped 0 bases and J dropped 4 bases, with 12 bases sitting between them. CDR3 length equals 15 residues. Germline values: CDR1 GTSNPN, CDR2 SVGIG (reference sequence). The CDR3 reads CAWSVLGLGTGELFF. The CDR3 region has the DNA TGTGCCTGGAGTGTCTTGGGGCTGGGCACCGGGGAGCTGTTTTTT.

There are a few counts of this clone. This chain links TRBV4-1 with TRBJ2-2; perhaps TRBD1 as D (6 bases). The length of the CDR3 is 17 residues. Germline-derived CDR1 and CDR2 are MGHRA and YSYEKL. Trimming stripped 2 bases from V and 4 bases from J, with 17 bases between. In nucleotides, the CDR3 is TGCGCCAGCAGCCAATCTAGGGCAGGGGTACCCACCGGGGAGCTGTTTTTT. Protein product: CASSQSRAGVPTGELFF.

For this clone: The same CDR3 is also encoded by other DNA sequences in this sample. V usage is TRBV7-9 and J usage is TRBJ1-1, with D possibly TRBD1 on 5 matching bases. Trimming took off 3 bases at V and 1 base at J, with 6 bases between the two ends. Germline-derived CDR1 and CDR2 are SEHNR and FQNEAQ (reference sequence). The CDR3 consists of 13 residues. In DNA, the CDR3 is TGTGCCAGCAGCTTTCAGGGGAACACTGAAGCTTTCTTT. Translation: CASSFQGNTEAFF.

The rearrangement uses TRBV18 and TRBJ1-1; unclear D gene. The germline V and J ends were trimmed by 5 bases and 2 bases, with 12 bases remaining between them. CDR3 length: 14 amino acids. The V gene's germline CDR1 is KGHSH and CDR2 LQKENI. CDR3 DNA sequence: TGTGCCAGCTCAAAAATACAAGAAAACACTGAAGCTTTCTTT. Translation: CASSKIQENTEAFF.

CDR3 region: CASSTFAAGQAVYGYTF. As DNA, the CDR3 is TGTGCCAGCAGTACCTTCGCCGCGGGACAGGCCGTCTATGGCTACACCTTC. The chain couples TRBV25-1 to TRBJ1-2; 8 positions agree with TRBD1. The CDR3 is 17 amino acids. V lost 5 bases, J lost 4 bases, and 15 bases stayed unmatched. Germline loops: CDR1 MGHDK, CDR2 SYGVNS.

This sequence joins TRBV6-5 and TRBJ2-5; the match to TRBD2 covers 9 bases. Germline trimming cut 2 bases from V and 1 base from J; bases unmatched to any gene: 2. CDR1 and CDR2 from the germline V gene are MNHEY and SVGAGI. The CDR3 contains 15 residues. The CDR3 DNA reads TGTGCCAGCAGTTACGGGACTAGCCGCCAAGAGACCCAGTACTTC. Its protein is CASSYGTSRQETQYF.

The chain combines TRBV30 with TRBJ1-1; possibly TRBD1 for D (5 bases). Germline V gives CDR1 GTSNPN, CDR2 SVGIG (reference sequence). CDR3 length: 12 amino acids. Trimming left V 1 base short and J 10 bases short, with 13 bases between. CDR3 loop: CAWSGTAGGAFF. DNA of the CDR3: TGTGCCTGGAGTGGGACCGCCGGGGGAGCTTTCTTT.

The rearrangement uses TRBV3-1 (or the pseudogene TRBV3-2) and TRBJ2-1; 14 nucleotides line up with TRBD2. CDR1 and CDR2 (germline): LGHDT, YNNKEL (reference sequence). V gave up 2 bases and J gave up 5 bases; unmatched junction bases: 11. The CDR3 totals 19 residues. DNA for the CDR3: TGTGCCAGCAGCCAACTTGAGACTAGCGGGAGGGGGGTAAACAATGAGCAGTTCTTC. Protein: CASSQLETSGRGVNNEQFF.

The chain couples TRBV19 to TRBJ2-2; 7 nucleotides align to TRBD2. This CDR3 has 14 residues. Germline V gene lookup returns CDR1 LNHDA and CDR2 SQIVND (reference sequence). The junction had 7 bases not matched to a gene; V was cut back by 7 bases and J by 5 bases. DNA of the CDR3: TGTGCCAGTACCAAAAGCGGGACGACCGGGGAGCTGTTTTTT. It yields the protein CASTKSGTTGELFF.

The chain has TRBV19 and TRBJ1-5; D is unresolved. Germline CDR1 reads LNHDA; CDR2 reads SQIVND (reference sequence). The CDR3 consists of 13 residues. Trimming took off 0 bases at V and 7 bases at J, with 7 bases between the two ends. The CDR3 nucleotides are TGTGCCAGTAGTATAGATCTTGAGCAGCCCCAGCATTTT. Protein sequence: CASSIDLEQPQHF.

The chain is built from TRBV28 and TRBJ2-7; TRBD1 matches 8 bases. Germline CDR1 and CDR2: MDHEN and SYDVKM. The CDR3 extends over 16 amino acids. Losses at the gene ends were 3 bases for V and 0 bases for J; bases not matched to a gene: 7. For the CDR3, the DNA is TGTGCCAGCAGTTTCTGGGGCAGGGGGCTCTCCTACGAGCAGTACTTC. Its protein product is CASSFWGRGLSYEQYF.

This chain uses TRBV28 with TRBJ2-7; TRBD2 matches 9 bases. Germline V gene sequence: CDR1 MDHEN, CDR2 SYDVKM. The V segment lost 4 bases and the J segment 2 bases; nucleotides outside the gene matches: 12. The CDR3 sequence is 17 residues long. Here the CDR3 DNA reads TGTGCCAGCAGTTCTTACACGACTAGCGGTGTAACCTACGAGCAGTACTTC. It codes for CASSSYTTSGVTYEQYF.

V gene TRBV28 combines with J gene TRBJ2-1; 15 nucleotides agree with TRBD2. The CDR3 totals 16 residues. The V gene end was trimmed by 2 bases and the J gene end by 9 bases; junction bases not matched to a gene: 5. CDR1 is MDHEN and CDR2 is SYDVKM in the germline V gene. The CDR3 protein is CASSLLGLAGGGEQFF. Here the CDR3 DNA reads TGTGCCAGCAGTTTACTGGGACTAGCGGGGGGTGGTGAGCAGTTCTTC. The variable domain in full, with the rest retrieved from reference TRBV28 and TRBJ2-1, is DVKVTQSSRYLVKRTGEKVFLECVQDMDHENMFWYRQDPGLGLRLIYFSYDVKMKEKGDIPEGYSVSREKKERFSLILESASTNQTSMYLCASSLLGLAGGGEQFFGPGTRLTVL.

This clone has only a few counts. The gene calls are TRBV7-9 and TRBJ1-3, with D perhaps TRBD1 (5 bases). The CDR3 runs 14 residues. The V and J ends lost 4 bases and 0 bases respectively, with 7 bases between them. Germline V gene sequence: CDR1 SEHNR, CDR2 FQNEAQ (reference sequence). In DNA, the CDR3 is TGTGCCAGCAGCTCGACAGACTCTGGAAACACCATATATTTT. Translating it yields CASSSTDSGNTIYF.